The 21 T cell receptor beta chains given below trace back to one sample, sequenced in a study of blood T cells in healthy people across ages. Sample-barcoded 5' priming and a J-beta primer mix drove a second PCR of roughly 6 to 12 cycles. TCRdb recomputed calls from the 5' RACE reads with MiXCR, one row per CDR3 protein. Of roughly 800,000 distinct CDR3 sequences listed, about 62% were seen once; the top ten hold about 20%. The sequenced material came from blood. The receptors were gathered from a man aged 25 to 40 in good health.

The chain has TRBV9 and TRBJ2-7; no clear D gene. V was trimmed by 0 bases and J by 3 bases, leaving 13 bases between them. The CDR3 loop spans 15 amino acids. Germline V gene lookup returns CDR1 SGDLS and CDR2 YYNGEE. The CDR3 coding sequence is TGTGCCAGCAGCGTAGATCCCCTTTCCTACTACGAGCAGTACTTC. It yields the protein CASSVDPLSYYEQYF.

The J gene is TRBJ2-3, the V gene TRBV11-1; 9 nucleotides align to TRBD2. With V trimmed by 5 bases and J by 4 bases, 10 bases remained unmatched. The germline gives CDR1 SGHAT, CDR2 FQDESV (reference sequence). This CDR3 spans 16 amino acids. CDR3 sequence (DNA): TGTGCCAGCAGCGTCCGGCGGGAGGGCTTTGCAGATACGCAGTATTTT. The encoded protein is CASSVRREGFADTQYF.

The chain carries TRBV9 and TRBJ2-7; 7 bases are shared with TRBD2. The J call is doubtful: the DNA matches TRBJ2-5 better. Per germline, CDR1 SGDLS and CDR2 YYNGEE. The CDR3 extends over 15 amino acids. The CDR3 region is CASSPSRGERETQYF. CDR3 DNA: TGTGCCAGCAGCCCTAGCCGGGGGGAGAGAGAGACCCAGTACTTC.

This chain's CDR3 is CSARERGRGETQYF. The CDR3 bases are TGCAGTGCTAGAGAGCGGGGGCGAGGAGAGACCCAGTACTTC. The genes are TRBV20-1 and TRBJ2-5; a possible D gene is TRBD2 (7 bases). V lost 0 bases, J lost 4 bases, and 12 bases lay in between. CDR1 is DFQATT, CDR2 SNEGSKA, per germline (reference sequence). The CDR3 loop spans 14 amino acids.

The genes are TRBV27 and TRBJ1-1, with TRBD1 identical over 10 bases. There are 18 residues in the CDR3. The germline V gene has CDR1 MNHEY and CDR2 SMNVEV (reference sequence). Unmatched junction bases numbered 14, after V lost 6 bases and J lost 1 base. This chain's CDR3 is CASRPWDGTGVQNTEAFF. The CDR3 DNA follows: TGTGCCAGCAGACCTTGGGACGGGACAGGGGTTCAGAACACTGAAGCTTTCTTT.

The V gene is TRBV12-3 or TRBV12-4, the J gene TRBJ2-2; D is possibly TRBD1 or TRBD2 (5 bases each). Deletions cut 7 bases from V and 4 bases from J, with 16 bases between. The CDR3 extends over 15 amino acids. For the CDR3, the DNA is TGTGCCAGCACCCTCCGGGACCCTACCACCGGGGAGCTGTTTTTT. Amino acids: CASTLRDPTTGELFF.

This chain uses TRBV28 with TRBJ1-5; D remains unclear. There are 14 residues in the CDR3. Germline loops: CDR1 MDHEN, CDR2 SYDVKM. V was pared by 6 bases and J by 6 bases, with 15 bases between. CDR3 sequence (DNA): TGTGCCAGCAGCTATCTACCGGGAGGTCAGCCCCAGCATTTT. Translation: CASSYLPGGQPQHF.

The chain carries TRBV29-1 and TRBJ2-4; no clear D gene. The DNA matches TRBJ2-7 better at its end, which makes the J call doubtful. Germline assignment: CDR1 SQVTM and CDR2 ANQGSEA. The CDR3 runs to 11 residues. Here the CDR3 reads CSGTVNYEQYF. In DNA form, the CDR3 reads TGCAGCGGTACGGTCAACTACGAGCAGTACTTC.

The chain employs TRBV29-1 and TRBJ2-1; D is perhaps TRBD1 or TRBD2 (5 bases each). This CDR3 has 14 residues. The germline CDR1 and CDR2 sequences are SQVTM and ANQGSEA. With 7 bases removed from V and 2 bases from J, the gap between germline ends came to 15 bases. The CDR3 protein is CSGGDSRTYNEQFF. The CDR3 DNA follows: TGCAGCGGGGGAGACAGCCGAACCTACAATGAGCAGTTCTTC.

This clonotype was found a few times. The chain links TRBV7-2 to TRBJ1-5; TRBD1 is a possible D gene (6 bases). Trimming took off 5 bases at V and 2 bases at J, with 13 bases between the two ends. The CDR3 runs to 15 residues. Germline lookup yields CDR1 SGHTA and CDR2 FQGNSA. CDR3 sequence reads: CASSRQAKGNQPQHF. The CDR3 region has the DNA TGTGCCAGCAGCCGACAGGCAAAGGGCAATCAGCCCCAGCATTTT.

The V and J genes are TRBV19 and TRBJ2-1; 8 bases fit TRBD2. Trimming cost V 2 bases and J 6 bases; bases outside gene matches: 6. The CDR3 consists of 15 residues. Germline V gene lookup returns CDR1 LNHDA and CDR2 SQIVND (reference sequence). The CDR3 region is CASSINPAGVNEQFF. In nucleotides, the CDR3 is TGTGCCAGTAGTATAAACCCAGCGGGGGTCAATGAGCAGTTCTTC.

This chain uses TRBV29-1 with TRBJ2-5; a weak D match, TRBD1 (5 bases). CDR3 size: 12 residues. Germline V gene sequence: CDR1 SQVTM, CDR2 ANQGSEA. The ends were cut back, 0 bases at V and 6 bases at J, with 8 bases in the middle. This CDR3 reads CSVEEQAKTQYF. CDR3 bases: TGCAGCGTTGAAGAACAGGCGAAGACCCAGTACTTC.

The chain combines TRBV20-1 with TRBJ2-1; D could derive from TRBD1 or TRBD2 (5 bases each). This CDR3 contains 16 residues. V lost 0 bases and J lost 1, with 13 bases in between. Germline V gene lookup returns CDR1 DFQATT and CDR2 SNEGSKA (reference sequence). The CDR3 protein is CSARDWDPVSYNEQFF. CDR3 DNA sequence: TGCAGTGCTAGAGATTGGGACCCCGTGTCCTACAATGAGCAGTTCTTC.

This chain uses TRBV27 with TRBJ2-5; 8 nucleotides match TRBD1. Trimming cost V 2 bases and J 5 bases; bases outside gene matches: 16. This CDR3 is 18 amino acids long. Germline CDR1 is MNHEY and CDR2 is SMNVEV (reference sequence). The CDR3 spells CASSLIGSQGAAGETQYF. Written as DNA, the CDR3 is TGTGCCAGCAGTTTAATTGGGAGTCAGGGGGCAGCAGGCGAGACCCAGTACTTC.

This clonotype has a handful of counts. The chain recombines TRBV20-1 with TRBJ2-5; 8 bases are shared with TRBD2. V lost 1 base, J lost 6 bases, and 10 bases stayed unmatched. CDR1 is DFQATT and CDR2 is SNEGSKA in the germline V gene (reference sequence). The CDR3 length is 15 residues. CDR3 loop: CSARGSGLAGKTQYF. The CDR3 nucleotides are TGCAGTGCTAGAGGGAGCGGACTAGCCGGAAAGACCCAGTACTTC.

Comments on this clonotype: This may stem from a read error, because a much larger clone lies one nucleotide away. The V and J genes are TRBV20-1 and TRBJ1-2; D is perhaps TRBD1 (5 bases). V dropped 6 bases and J dropped 5 bases, with 16 bases sitting between them. The length of the CDR3 is 13 residues. The germline CDR1 and CDR2 sequences are DFQATT and SNEGSKA (reference sequence). In DNA form, the CDR3 reads TGCAGTGCCTGGAGACAGAAAGGGTATGGCTACACCTTC. Protein: CSAWRQKGYGYTF.

Turning to this clonotype: Relative to the germline gene, one junction end is altered; a read error may explain this. V is TRBV30 and J is TRBJ2-7; TRBD1 agrees at 7 bases. The length of the CDR3 is 10 residues. The V gene's germline CDR1 is GTSNPN and CDR2 SVGIG (reference sequence). CDR3 in amino acids: CAQGNYEQYF. CDR3 sequence (DNA): TGCGCACAGGGGAACTACGAGCAGTACTTC.

The chain combines TRBV20-1 with TRBJ1-5, with D hard to call. The germline V gene encodes CDR1 DFQATT and CDR2 SNEGSKA (reference sequence). V lost 3 bases and J 10 bases, leaving 16 bases between the germline ends. CDR3 size: 13 residues. CDR3 protein: CSASPGAAIPQHF. In DNA, the CDR3 is TGCAGTGCTAGTCCCGGCGCGGCCATTCCCCAGCATTTT.

The V and J genes are TRBV9 and TRBJ2-7; 7 positions match TRBD2. The CDR3 totals 15 residues. In germline, CDR1 is SGDLS, CDR2 YYNGEE. Losses at the gene ends were 0 bases for V and 0 bases for J; bases not matched to a gene: 3. CDR3 protein: CASSVAPGGSYEQYF. The DNA of the CDR3 is TGTGCCAGCAGCGTAGCTCCGGGGGGCTCCTACGAGCAGTACTTC.

Concerning this clonotype itself: A junction end diverges from the germline sequence, so it may reflect a read error. The chain links TRBV13 to TRBJ2-4; TRBD2 aligns across 8 bases. The CDR3 has 14 amino acids. In germline, CDR1 is PRHDT, CDR2 FYEKMQ (reference sequence). The CDR3 DNA reads as TGTGTCAGCAGGCGGACCGGGGGGGACAATGAGCAGTACTTC. Translating it yields CVSRRTGGDNEQYF.

A few counts support this clonotype. The V and J genes are TRBV15 and TRBJ2-2; a possible D gene is TRBD1 (5 bases). V gave up 4 bases and J gave up 7 bases, with 13 bases separating them. Germline V gives CDR1 LNHNV, CDR2 YYDKDF (reference sequence). This CDR3 region has 14 residues. As DNA, the CDR3 is TGTGCCACCAGCAAGGATAGGGGTGGCGGGGAGCTGTTTTTT. Protein: CATSKDRGGGELFF.